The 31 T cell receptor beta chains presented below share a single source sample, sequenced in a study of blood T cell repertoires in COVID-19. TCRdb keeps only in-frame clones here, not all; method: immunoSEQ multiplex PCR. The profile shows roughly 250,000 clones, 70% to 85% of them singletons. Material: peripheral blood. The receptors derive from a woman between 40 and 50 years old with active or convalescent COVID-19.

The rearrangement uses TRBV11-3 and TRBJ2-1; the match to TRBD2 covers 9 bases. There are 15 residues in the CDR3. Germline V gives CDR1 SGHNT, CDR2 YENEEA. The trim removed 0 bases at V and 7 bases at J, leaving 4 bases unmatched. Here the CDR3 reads CASSLDSAGGNEQFF. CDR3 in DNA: TGTGCCAGCAGCTTAGATAGCGCGGGGGGGAATGAGCAGTTCTTC.

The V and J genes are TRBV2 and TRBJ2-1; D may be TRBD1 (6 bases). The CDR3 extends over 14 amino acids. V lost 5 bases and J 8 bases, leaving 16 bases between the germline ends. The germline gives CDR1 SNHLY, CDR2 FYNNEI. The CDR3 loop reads CASSKRAGAYEQFF. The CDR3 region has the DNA TGTGCCAGCAGTAAACGGGCAGGGGCGTATGAGCAGTTCTTC.

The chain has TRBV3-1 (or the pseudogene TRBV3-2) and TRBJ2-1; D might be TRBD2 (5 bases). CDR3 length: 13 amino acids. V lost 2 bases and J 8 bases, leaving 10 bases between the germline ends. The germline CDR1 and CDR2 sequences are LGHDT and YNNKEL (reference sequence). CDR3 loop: CASSQLATHEQFF. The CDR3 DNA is TGTGCCAGCAGCCAACTAGCAACCCATGAGCAGTTCTTC.

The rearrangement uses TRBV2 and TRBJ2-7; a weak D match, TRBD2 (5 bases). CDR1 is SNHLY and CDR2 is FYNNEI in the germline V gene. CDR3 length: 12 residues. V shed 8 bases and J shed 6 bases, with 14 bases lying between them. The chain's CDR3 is CASVANGVEQYF. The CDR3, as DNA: TGTGCCAGCGTGGCTAACGGGGTCGAGCAGTACTTC.

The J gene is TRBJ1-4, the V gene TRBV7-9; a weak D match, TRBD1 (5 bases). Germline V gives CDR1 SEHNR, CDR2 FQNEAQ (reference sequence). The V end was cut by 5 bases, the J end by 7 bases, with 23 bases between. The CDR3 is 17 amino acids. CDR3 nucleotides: TGTGCCAGCAGCCCCGGACAAGATCCTCCCTATTCTGAAAAACTGTTTTTT. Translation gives CASSPGQDPPYSEKLFF.

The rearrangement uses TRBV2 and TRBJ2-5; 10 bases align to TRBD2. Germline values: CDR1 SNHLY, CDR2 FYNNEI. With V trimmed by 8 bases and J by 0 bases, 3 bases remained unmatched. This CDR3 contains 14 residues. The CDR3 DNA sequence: TGTGCCAGCGGTAGCGGGGGGCACCAAGAGACCCAGTACTTC. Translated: CASGSGGHQETQYF.

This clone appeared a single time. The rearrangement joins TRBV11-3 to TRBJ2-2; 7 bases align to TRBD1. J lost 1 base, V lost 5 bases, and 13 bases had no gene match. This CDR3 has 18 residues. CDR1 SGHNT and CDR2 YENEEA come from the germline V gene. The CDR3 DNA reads TGTGCCAGCAGCCTAACAGGGAGAGGGGGCGGGAACACCGGGGAGCTGTTTTTT. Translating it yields CASSLTGRGGGNTGELFF. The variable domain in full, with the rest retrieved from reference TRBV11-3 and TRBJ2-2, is EAGVVQSPRYKIIEKKQPVAFWCNPISGHNTLYWYLQNLGQGPELLIRYENEEAVDDSQLPKDRFSAERLKGVDSTLKIQPAELGDSAVYLCASSLTGRGGGNTGELFFGEGSRLTVL.

Here the CDR3 reads CASSPGTETYNEQFF. The CDR3 coding sequence is TGTGCCAGCAGTCCCGGGACAGAAACCTACAATGAGCAGTTCTTC. This chain joins TRBV9 and TRBJ2-1, with 7 bases fitting TRBD1. Trimming removed 5 bases from V and 2 bases from J; junction bases left unmatched: 7. The germline V gene encodes CDR1 SGDLS and CDR2 YYNGEE. This CDR3 is built from 15 residues.

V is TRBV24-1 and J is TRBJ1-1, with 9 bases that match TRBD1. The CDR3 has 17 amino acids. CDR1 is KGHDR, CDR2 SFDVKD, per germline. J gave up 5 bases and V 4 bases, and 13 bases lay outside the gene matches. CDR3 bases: TGTGCCACCAGTGAAAAAACAGGGGGCGCTGGGGAGACTGAAGCTTTCTTT. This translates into CATSEKTGGAGETEAFF.

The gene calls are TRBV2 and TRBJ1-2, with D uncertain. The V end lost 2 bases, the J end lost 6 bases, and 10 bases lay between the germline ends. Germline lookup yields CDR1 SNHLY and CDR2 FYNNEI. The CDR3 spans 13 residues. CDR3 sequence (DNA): TGTGCCAGCAGTGAATCCCCAGGCAATGGCTACACCTTC. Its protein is CASSESPGNGYTF.

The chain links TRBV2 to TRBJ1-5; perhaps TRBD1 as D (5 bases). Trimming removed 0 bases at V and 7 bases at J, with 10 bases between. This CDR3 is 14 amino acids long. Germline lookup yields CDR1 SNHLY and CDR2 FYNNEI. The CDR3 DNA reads TGTGCCAGCAGTGAAGCGAGGGGAGGCCAGCCCCAGCATTTT. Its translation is CASSEARGGQPQHF.

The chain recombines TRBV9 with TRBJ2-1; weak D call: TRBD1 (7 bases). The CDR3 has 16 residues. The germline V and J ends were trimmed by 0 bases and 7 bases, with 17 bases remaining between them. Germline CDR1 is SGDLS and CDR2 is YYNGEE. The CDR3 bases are TGTGCCAGCAGCGTAGGTGAGGGGGCAAGCGGGAATGAGCAGTTCTTC. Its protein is CASSVGEGASGNEQFF.

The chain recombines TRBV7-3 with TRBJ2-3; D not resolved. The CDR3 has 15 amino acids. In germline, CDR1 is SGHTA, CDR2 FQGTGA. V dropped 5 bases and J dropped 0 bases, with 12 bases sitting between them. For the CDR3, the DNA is TGTGCCAGCAGCAGCGATAGCACTAGCACAGATACGCAGTATTTT. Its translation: CASSSDSTSTDTQYF.

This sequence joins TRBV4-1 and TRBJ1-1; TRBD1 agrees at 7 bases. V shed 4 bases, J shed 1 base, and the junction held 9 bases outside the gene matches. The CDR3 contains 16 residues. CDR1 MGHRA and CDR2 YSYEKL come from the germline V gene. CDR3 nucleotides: TGCGCCAGCAGCCGACAGGCGACAGGGCGGAACACTGAAGCTTTCTTT. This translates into CASSRQATGRNTEAFF.

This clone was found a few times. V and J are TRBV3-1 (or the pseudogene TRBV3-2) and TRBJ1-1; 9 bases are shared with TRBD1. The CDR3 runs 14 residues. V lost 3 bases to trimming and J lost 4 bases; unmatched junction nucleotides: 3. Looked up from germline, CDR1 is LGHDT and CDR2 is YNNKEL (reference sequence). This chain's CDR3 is CASSQGQGTTEAFF. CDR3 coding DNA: TGTGCCAGCAGCCAGGGACAGGGAACCACTGAAGCTTTCTTT.

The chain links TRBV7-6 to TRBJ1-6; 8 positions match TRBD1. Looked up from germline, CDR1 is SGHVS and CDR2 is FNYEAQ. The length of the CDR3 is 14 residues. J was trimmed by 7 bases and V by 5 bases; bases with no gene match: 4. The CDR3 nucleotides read TGTGCCAGCAGCCGAGACAGGGGAAATTCACCCCTCCACTTT. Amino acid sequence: CASSRDRGNSPLHF.

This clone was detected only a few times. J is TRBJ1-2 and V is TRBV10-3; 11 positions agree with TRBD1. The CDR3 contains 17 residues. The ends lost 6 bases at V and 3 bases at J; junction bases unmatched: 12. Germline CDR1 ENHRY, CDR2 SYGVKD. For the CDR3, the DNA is TGTGCCATCAGGGCCGGGACAGGGGGTGAGGGGGACTATGGCTACACCTTC. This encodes CAIRAGTGGEGDYGYTF.

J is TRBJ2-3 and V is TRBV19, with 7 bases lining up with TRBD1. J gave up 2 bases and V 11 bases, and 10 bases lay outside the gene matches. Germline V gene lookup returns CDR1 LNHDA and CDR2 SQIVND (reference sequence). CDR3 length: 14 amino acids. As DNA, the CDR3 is TGTGCCGCAGGACAGGACCTATTCACAGATACGCAGTATTTT. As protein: CAAGQDLFTDTQYF.

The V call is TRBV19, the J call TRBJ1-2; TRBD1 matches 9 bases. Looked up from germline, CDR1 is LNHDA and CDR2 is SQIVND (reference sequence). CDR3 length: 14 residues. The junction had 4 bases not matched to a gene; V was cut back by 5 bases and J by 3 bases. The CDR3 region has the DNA TGTGCCAGTAGTTTGGACAGGGGCTACTATGGCTACACCTTC. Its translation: CASSLDRGYYGYTF.

CDR3 sequence (DNA): TGTGCCAGCAGCGCATACAGGGAAGCCGAGGAGCTGTTTTTT. Its translation is CASSAYREAEELFF. The genes are TRBV13 and TRBJ2-2, with a possible D match to TRBD1 (6 bases). This CDR3 spans 14 amino acids. CDR1 is PRHDT, CDR2 FYEKMQ, per germline (reference sequence). V gave up 5 bases and J gave up 10 bases, with 17 bases separating them.

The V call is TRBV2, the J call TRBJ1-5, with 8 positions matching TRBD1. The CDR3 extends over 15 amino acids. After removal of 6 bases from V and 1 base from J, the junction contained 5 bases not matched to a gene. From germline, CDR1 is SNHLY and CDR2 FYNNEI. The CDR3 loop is CASRATGVSNQPQHF. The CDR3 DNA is TGTGCCAGCAGGGCGACAGGGGTAAGCAATCAGCCCCAGCATTTT.

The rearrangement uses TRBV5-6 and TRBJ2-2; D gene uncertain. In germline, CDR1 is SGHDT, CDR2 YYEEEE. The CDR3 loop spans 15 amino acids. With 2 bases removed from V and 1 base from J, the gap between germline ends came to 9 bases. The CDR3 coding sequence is TGTGCCAGCAGCTTAGAACAGAGGAACACCGGGGAGCTGTTTTTT. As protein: CASSLEQRNTGELFF.

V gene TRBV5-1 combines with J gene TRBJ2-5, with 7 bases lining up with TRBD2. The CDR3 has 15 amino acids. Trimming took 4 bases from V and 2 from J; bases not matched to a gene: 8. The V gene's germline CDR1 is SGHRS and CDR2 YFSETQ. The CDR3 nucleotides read TGCGCCAGCAGCGGGACCGGGACTACACAAGAGACCCAGTACTTC. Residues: CASSGTGTTQETQYF.

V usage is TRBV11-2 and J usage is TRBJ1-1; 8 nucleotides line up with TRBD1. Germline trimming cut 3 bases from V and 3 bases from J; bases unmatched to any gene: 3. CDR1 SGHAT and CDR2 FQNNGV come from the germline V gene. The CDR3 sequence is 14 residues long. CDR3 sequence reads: CASSLDRDYTEAFF. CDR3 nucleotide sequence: TGTGCCAGCAGCTTGGACAGGGACTACACTGAAGCTTTCTTT.

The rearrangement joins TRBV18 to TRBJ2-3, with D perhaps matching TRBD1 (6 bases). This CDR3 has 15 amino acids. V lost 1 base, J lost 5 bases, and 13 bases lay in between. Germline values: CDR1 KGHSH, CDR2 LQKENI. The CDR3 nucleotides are TGTGCCAGCTCACCACTTAATACAGGGAGAGATACGCAGTATTTT. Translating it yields CASSPLNTGRDTQYF. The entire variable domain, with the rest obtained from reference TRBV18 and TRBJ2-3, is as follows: NAGVMQNPRHLVRRRGQEARLRCSPMKGHSHVYWYRQLPEEGLKFMVYLQKENIIDESGMPKERFSAEFPKEGPSILRIQQVVRGDSAAYFCASSPLNTGRDTQYFGPGTRLTVL.

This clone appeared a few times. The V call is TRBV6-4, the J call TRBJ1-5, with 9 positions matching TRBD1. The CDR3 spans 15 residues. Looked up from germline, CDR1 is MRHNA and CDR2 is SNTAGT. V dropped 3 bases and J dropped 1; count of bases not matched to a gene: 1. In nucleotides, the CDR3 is TGTGCCAGCAGTGAAACAGGGGGCAGCAATCAGCCCCAGCATTTT. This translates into CASSETGGSNQPQHF.

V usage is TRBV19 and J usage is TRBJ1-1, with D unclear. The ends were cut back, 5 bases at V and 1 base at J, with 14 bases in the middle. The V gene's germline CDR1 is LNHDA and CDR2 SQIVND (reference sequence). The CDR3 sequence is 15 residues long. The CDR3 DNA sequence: TGTGCCAGTAGTCCCGCGAGGGTTGCGAACACTGAAGCTTTCTTT. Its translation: CASSPARVANTEAFF.

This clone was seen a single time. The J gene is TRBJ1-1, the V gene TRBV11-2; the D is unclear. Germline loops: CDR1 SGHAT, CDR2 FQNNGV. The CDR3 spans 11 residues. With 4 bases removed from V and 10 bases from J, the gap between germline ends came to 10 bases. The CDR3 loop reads CASSSTVAAFF. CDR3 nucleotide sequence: TGTGCCAGCAGCTCCACGGTTGCAGCTTTCTTT. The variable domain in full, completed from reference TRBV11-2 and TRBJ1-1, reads EAGVAQSPRYKIIEKRQSVAFWCNPISGHATLYWYQQILGQGPKLLIQFQNNGVVDDSQLPKDRFSAERLKGVDSTLKIQPAKLEDSAVYLCASSSTVAAFFGQGTRLTVV.

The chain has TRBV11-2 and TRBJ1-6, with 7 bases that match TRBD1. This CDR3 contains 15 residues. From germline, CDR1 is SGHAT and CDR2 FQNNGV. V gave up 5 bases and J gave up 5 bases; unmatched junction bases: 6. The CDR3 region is CASSPTGTDNSPLHF. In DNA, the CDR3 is TGTGCCAGCAGCCCTACCGGGACAGATAATTCACCCCTCCACTTT.

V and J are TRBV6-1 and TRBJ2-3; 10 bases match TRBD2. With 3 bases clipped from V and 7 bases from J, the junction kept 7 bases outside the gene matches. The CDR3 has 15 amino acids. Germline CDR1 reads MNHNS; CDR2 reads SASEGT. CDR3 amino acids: CASSDPAGGLYTQYF. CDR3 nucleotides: TGTGCCAGCAGTGATCCAGCGGGGGGGCTGTATACGCAGTATTTT.

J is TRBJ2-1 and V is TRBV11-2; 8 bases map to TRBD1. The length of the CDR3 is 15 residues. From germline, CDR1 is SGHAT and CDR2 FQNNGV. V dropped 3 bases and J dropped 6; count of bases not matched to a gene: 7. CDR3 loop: CASSFDPDRGNEQFF. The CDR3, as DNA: TGTGCCAGCAGCTTTGACCCTGACAGGGGCAATGAGCAGTTCTTC.